Listed here are 30 T cell receptor beta chains from one sample, sequenced in a study of CD8+ T cells in alopecia areata. Peripheral blood and lesional scalp punch biopsies came from alopecia areata patients. Extracted from the samples, RNA was reverse transcribed into cDNA to serve as the sequencing template. Repertoires were generated with immunoSEQ multiplex PCR, while TCRdb's copy carries only in-frame clones and drops some. The sample includes about 5,900 clones, less than 65% of them seen just once. Input material: skin. The receptors derive from a human donor with alopecia areata.

The chain carries TRBV7-9 and TRBJ2-5; D perhaps matches TRBD1 (5 bases). V was trimmed by 4 bases and J by 5 bases, leaving 11 bases between them. This CDR3 is built from 13 residues. Germline loops: CDR1 SEHNR, CDR2 FQNEAQ (reference sequence). The chain's CDR3 is CASSSRVVETQYF. The DNA for the CDR3 is TGTGCCAGCAGCTCCAGGGTCGTGGAGACCCAGTACTTC.

The chain couples TRBV5-6 to TRBJ2-3; D not certain. The ends were cut back, 4 bases at V and 2 bases at J, with 5 bases in the middle. Per the germline V gene, CDR1 is SGHDT and CDR2 is YYEEEE. This CDR3 spans 12 amino acids. CDR3 amino acids: CASSAPTDTQYF. The CDR3 DNA follows: TGTGCCAGCAGCGCCCCCACAGATACGCAGTATTTT.

The chain joins TRBV6-5 to TRBJ1-2; no definite D call. The germline CDR1 and CDR2 sequences are MNHEY and SVGAGI. This CDR3 spans 15 amino acids. V lost 2 bases and J 2 bases, leaving 12 bases between the germline ends. The CDR3 nucleotides are TGTGCCAGCAGTTACACGGCGACATACAACTATGGCTACACCTTC. Protein sequence: CASSYTATYNYGYTF.

This chain uses TRBV7-3 with TRBJ2-3, with no clear D. The length of the CDR3 is 9 residues. Germline values: CDR1 SGHTA, CDR2 FQGTGA. V lost 5 bases and J 9 bases, leaving 3 bases between the germline ends. In DNA form, the CDR3 reads TGTGCCAGCAGCCCCACGCAGTATTTT. Translation: CASSPTQYF. Filled out from reference TRBV7-3 and TRBJ2-3, the complete variable domain reads GAGVSQTPSNKVTEKGKYVELRCDPISGHTALYWYRQSLGQGPEFLIYFQGTGAADDSGLPNDRFFAVRPEGSVSTLKIQRTERGDSAVYLCASSPTQYFGPGTRLTVL.

This clone was detected only a few times. V and J are TRBV10-3 and TRBJ2-2, with TRBD2 as a possible D gene (5 bases). The CDR3 has 15 amino acids. Trimming took off 4 bases at V and 0 bases at J, with 9 bases between the two ends. The V gene's germline CDR1 is ENHRY and CDR2 SYGVKD. In DNA form, the CDR3 reads TGTGCCATCAGTGGCGGGCAGGCGAACACCGGGGAGCTGTTTTTT. Residues: CAISGGQANTGELFF.

The chain carries TRBV29-1 and TRBJ2-7; no reliable D call. V was shortened by 4 bases and J by 3 bases, with 10 bases between the two germline ends. The CDR3 covers 12 residues. Germline V gene sequence: CDR1 SQVTM, CDR2 ANQGSEA. In nucleotides, the CDR3 is TGCAGCGTTGGCTTCTCCTACTACGAGCAGTACTTC. It translates to CSVGFSYYEQYF.

CDR3 nucleotides: TGTGCCAGCAGAGCCCCAGGGGGGGCCTTTGATGAGCAGTTCTTC. Translated: CASRAPGGAFDEQFF. The J gene is TRBJ2-1, the V gene TRBV6-5, with D perhaps TRBD1 or TRBD2 (7 bases each). Germline CDR1 and CDR2: MNHEY and SVGAGI. V was pared by 6 bases and J by 8 bases, with 20 bases between. The CDR3 covers 15 residues.

The rearrangement joins TRBV29-1 to TRBJ2-7, with unresolved D. The germline gives CDR1 SQVTM, CDR2 ANQGSEA. V shed 0 bases and J shed 3 bases, with 9 bases lying between them. This CDR3 contains 13 residues. As DNA, the CDR3 is TGCAGCGTTGAAGATTCCGACGGCTACGAGCAGTACTTC. Translating it yields CSVEDSDGYEQYF.

This chain links TRBV6-5 with TRBJ2-7; no definite D call. V was cut by 3 bases and J by 1 base, with 7 bases left in between. The CDR3 runs 13 residues. Germline CDR1 reads MNHEY; CDR2 reads SVGAGI. The CDR3 DNA sequence: TGTGCCAGCAGTTATGACGGTTCCTACGAGCAGTACTTC. Its protein product is CASSYDGSYEQYF.

The chain is built from TRBV7-8 and TRBJ1-1; no firm D call. Germline lookup yields CDR1 SGHVS and CDR2 FQNEAQ. The CDR3 consists of 14 residues. V dropped 5 bases and J dropped 0 bases, with 10 bases sitting between them. The CDR3 here is CASSPSPLNTEAFF. The DNA of the CDR3 is TGTGCCAGCAGCCCCTCCCCGTTGAACACTGAAGCTTTCTTT.

The genes are TRBV29-1 and TRBJ1-1; weak D call: TRBD1 (6 bases). CDR1 is SQVTM, CDR2 ANQGSEA, per germline. Trimming left V 8 bases short and J 1 base short, with 11 bases between. This CDR3 comprises 12 residues. As DNA, the CDR3 is TGCAGCTCCTCGGACAGGAACACTGAAGCTTTCTTT. Its translation: CSSSDRNTEAFF.

A note on this clone: Other DNA sequences from this sample encode an identical CDR3 as well. The V gene is TRBV28, the J gene TRBJ1-1, with a weak D call TRBD1 (6 bases). The CDR3 is 17 amino acids. The V end lost 2 bases, the J end lost 1 base, and 17 bases lay between the germline ends. The V gene's germline CDR1 is MDHEN and CDR2 SYDVKM. CDR3 sequence (DNA): TGTGCCAGCAGTTTACCTCGGAGGGGGGGCGGGAACACTGAAGCTTTCTTT. Protein sequence: CASSLPRRGGGNTEAFF.

In DNA, the CDR3 is TGTGCCAGCAGCAGGTCGGGATATGAAGAGACCCAGTACTTC. It specifies CASSRSGYEETQYF. The V call is TRBV6-5, the J call TRBJ2-5, with a tentative D call TRBD2 (5 bases). The V and J ends lost 6 bases and 3 bases respectively, with 14 bases between them. Germline V gives CDR1 MNHEY, CDR2 SVGAGI. The CDR3 has 14 residues.

The chain recombines TRBV29-1 with TRBJ1-2; D gene uncertain. Germline V gives CDR1 SQVTM, CDR2 ANQGSEA. The CDR3 contains 13 residues. The V end was cut by 0 bases, the J end by 2 bases, with 7 bases between. CDR3 region: CSVEEGPNYGYTF. The CDR3 DNA reads TGCAGCGTTGAAGAAGGTCCAAACTATGGCTACACCTTC.

V and J are TRBV6-1 and TRBJ1-1, with D hard to call. This CDR3 comprises 12 residues. From germline, CDR1 is MNHNS and CDR2 SASEGT. V lost 11 bases and J lost 2, with 12 bases in between. CDR3 DNA sequence: TGTGCCTCCGGGCGGAGAAACACTGAAGCTTTCTTT. This gives the protein CASGRRNTEAFF.

The chain combines TRBV4-1 with TRBJ1-2; no firm D call. The CDR3 runs to 13 residues. Germline CDR1 and CDR2: MGHRA and YSYEKL. Trimming pared 3 bases from V and 8 bases from J, leaving 13 bases between. CDR3 DNA: TGCGCCAGCAGCCACCTCCTCGGTATGGGCTACACCTTC. Its protein product is CASSHLLGMGYTF.

This clone was seen only a few times. The chain is built from TRBV30 and TRBJ2-2, with TRBD2 matching over 9 bases. CDR1 and CDR2 from the germline V gene are GTSNPN and SVGIG (reference sequence). Trimming removed 5 bases from V and 6 bases from J; junction bases left unmatched: 13. The CDR3 runs to 16 residues. CDR3 sequence: CAWGFGLAGVAGELFF. For the CDR3, the DNA is TGTGCCTGGGGATTCGGTTTAGCGGGAGTAGCCGGGGAGCTGTTTTTT.

Only one count was recorded for this clone. The chain combines TRBV7-9 with TRBJ2-4; D is uncertain. With 1 base removed from V and 3 bases from J, the gap between germline ends came to 10 bases. The CDR3 is 15 amino acids. CDR1 SEHNR and CDR2 FQNEAQ come from the germline V gene (reference sequence). Here the CDR3 reads CASSLVRDLKNIQYF. CDR3 sequence (DNA): TGTGCCAGCAGCTTAGTTCGAGATCTCAAAAACATTCAGTACTTC.

The chain couples TRBV5-4 to TRBJ2-5, with 10 bases that match TRBD2. Germline CDR1 SGHNT, CDR2 YYREEE (reference sequence). The ends lost 2 bases at V and 0 bases at J; junction bases unmatched: 1. This CDR3 has 15 residues. CDR3 bases: TGTGCCAGCAGCTTCGGACTAGCGGACCAAGAGACCCAGTACTTC. Translation gives CASSFGLADQETQYF.

This clone was counted only a few times. This chain connects TRBV6-6 to TRBJ1-4; 7 nucleotides line up with TRBD1. The CDR3 sequence is 13 residues long. The germline CDR1 and CDR2 sequences are MNHNY and SVGAGI (reference sequence). V trimming: 8 bases; J trimming: 5 bases; junction bases outside the gene matches: 5. DNA of the CDR3: TGTGCCAGCGGCGACAGGGCCAATGAAAAACTGTTTTTT. The encoded protein is CASGDRANEKLFF.

This clone ranks as medium-sized. The rearrangement joins TRBV5-8 to TRBJ2-1, with 10 bases that match TRBD2. The CDR3 is made up of 16 amino acids. The V gene end was trimmed by 0 bases and the J gene end by 10 bases; junction bases not matched to a gene: 10. Germline lookup yields CDR1 SGHTS and CDR2 YDEGEE. CDR3 in DNA: TGTGCCAGCAGCTTGGCCCAAGTAGCGGGGGGAGGCGAGCAGTTCTTC. This codes for CASSLAQVAGGGEQFF.

The rearrangement joins TRBV28 to TRBJ2-1; 11 positions agree with TRBD2. Germline CDR1 is MDHEN and CDR2 is SYDVKM. This CDR3 contains 14 residues. The ends lost 10 bases at V and 6 bases at J; junction bases unmatched: 8. CDR3: CATTYSGRANEQFF. The CDR3 nucleotides are TGTGCCACCACCTATAGCGGGAGGGCCAATGAGCAGTTCTTC.

This clone was seen a few times. This chain joins TRBV30 and TRBJ2-7; 11 bases align to TRBD2. The germline CDR1 and CDR2 sequences are GTSNPN and SVGIG (reference sequence). V trimming: 3 bases; J trimming: 4 bases; junction bases outside the gene matches: 5. The CDR3 totals 14 residues. This CDR3 is CAWRKLAGDYEQYF. CDR3 coding DNA: TGTGCCTGGAGGAAACTAGCGGGGGATTACGAGCAGTACTTC.

The chain uses TRBV4-2 and TRBJ2-2; D is tentatively TRBD1 or TRBD2 (5 bases each). CDR1 and CDR2 (germline): LGHNA, YNFKEQ. The CDR3 extends over 13 amino acids. V was shortened by 5 bases and J by 6 bases, with 10 bases between the two germline ends. The CDR3 loop reads CASSWTGPGELFF. In DNA form, the CDR3 reads TGTGCCAGCAGCTGGACGGGGCCCGGGGAGCTGTTTTTT.

The V gene is TRBV11-1, the J gene TRBJ2-7, with D perhaps matching TRBD2 (5 bases). Germline values: CDR1 SGHAT, CDR2 FQDESV (reference sequence). V was clipped by 5 bases and J by 3 bases, with 20 bases between them. The CDR3 length is 16 residues. This chain's CDR3 is CASSLDQSRGLYEQYF. CDR3 sequence (DNA): TGTGCCAGCAGCCTCGACCAGTCCCGAGGACTCTACGAGCAGTACTTC. Using reference TRBV11-1 and TRBJ2-7 for the parts outside the CDR3, the full variable domain is EAEVAQSPRYKITEKSQAVAFWCDPISGHATLYWYRQILGQGPELLVQFQDESVVDDSQLPKDRFSAERLKGVDSTLKIQPAELGDSAMYLCASSLDQSRGLYEQYFGPGTRLTVT.

The V gene is TRBV11-2, the J gene TRBJ1-1; no clear D gene. V lost 5 bases to trimming and J lost 1 base, with 14 bases between them. The CDR3 runs to 15 residues. Germline values: CDR1 SGHAT, CDR2 FQNNGV. CDR3 coding DNA: TGTGCCAGCAGCCAGTATGGGGTAGGGAACACTGAAGCTTTCTTT. Protein sequence: CASSQYGVGNTEAFF. Based on the CDR3 plus reference TRBV11-2 and TRBJ1-1, the full variable domain is EAGVAQSPRYKIIEKRQSVAFWCNPISGHATLYWYQQILGQGPKLLIQFQNNGVVDDSQLPKDRFSAERLKGVDSTLKIQPAKLEDSAVYLCASSQYGVGNTEAFFGQGTRLTVV.

J is TRBJ1-4 and V is TRBV28; D gene uncertain. Germline CDR1 and CDR2: MDHEN and SYDVKM. With 3 bases removed from V and 0 bases from J, the gap between germline ends came to 8 bases. This CDR3 contains 15 residues. This CDR3 is CASSLRPATNEKLFF. CDR3 nucleotide sequence: TGTGCCAGCAGTTTGCGCCCTGCAACTAATGAAAAACTGTTTTTT. Supplemented by reference TRBV28 and TRBJ1-4, the full variable domain reads DVKVTQSSRYLVKRTGEKVFLECVQDMDHENMFWYRQDPGLGLRLIYFSYDVKMKEKGDIPEGYSVSREKKERFSLILESASTNQTSMYLCASSLRPATNEKLFFGSGTQLSVL.

The CDR3 loop reads CASSPAAGSYEQYF. The CDR3 DNA is TGCGCCAGCAGCCCCGCCGCGGGGTCCTACGAGCAGTACTTC. The chain has TRBV5-1 and TRBJ2-7; a possible D gene is TRBD2 (6 bases). CDR3 length equals 14 residues. V was shortened by 4 bases and J by 1 base, with 12 bases between the two germline ends. Per germline, CDR1 SGHRS and CDR2 YFSETQ.

This clone was seen a single time. V and J are TRBV2 and TRBJ1-5, with D perhaps TRBD1 (5 bases). Trimming removed 7 bases from V and 0 bases from J, with 13 bases in between. Germline V gene data show CDR1 as SNHLY and CDR2 as FYNNEI. The CDR3 has 15 residues. The CDR3 sequence: CASMLDRNSNQPQHF. The CDR3, as DNA: TGTGCCAGCATGCTCGACAGAAATAGCAATCAGCCCCAGCATTTT.

This clone turned up a few times. CDR3 nucleotide sequence: TGTGCCAGCAGCATCCGACTAGCGGGAGAGTCCGAGCAGTACTTC. It encodes CASSIRLAGESEQYF. The chain carries TRBV7-9 and TRBJ2-7, with TRBD2 matching 12 bases. The CDR3 spans 15 residues. Germline CDR1 is SEHNR and CDR2 is FQNEAQ (reference sequence). V lost 5 bases, J lost 6 bases, and 8 bases stayed unmatched. Full variable domain (missing parts from reference TRBV7-9 and TRBJ2-7): DTGVSQNPRHKITKRGQNVTFRCDPISEHNRLYWYRQTLGQGPEFLTYFQNEAQLEKSRLLSDRFSAERPKGSFSTLEIQRTEQGDSAMYLCASSIRLAGESEQYFGPGTRLTVT.